The next 10 T cell receptor beta chains were all read from a single sample in a study of blood T cell repertoires in COVID-19. Clones were sequenced by immunoSEQ multiplex PCR, and TCRdb holds only the in-frame ones, with some missing. Of under 300,000 clones in the sample, 85% were seen once. The specimen was peripheral blood. These receptors came from a human donor in a cohort sampled during active COVID-19.

The rearrangement uses TRBV20-1 and TRBJ2-7; 8 bases match TRBD2. The ends lost 3 bases at V and 2 bases at J; junction bases unmatched: 3. This CDR3 has 13 amino acids. The germline V gene has CDR1 DFQATT and CDR2 SNEGSKA (reference sequence). The CDR3 here is CSASPGGTYEQYF. CDR3 sequence (DNA): TGCAGTGCTAGTCCGGGAGGGACCTACGAGCAGTACTTC.

CDR3 bases: TGTGCCAGCAGCCTTAGCGGGGTGCAAGATACGCAGTATTTT. This encodes CASSLSGVQDTQYF. The rearrangement links TRBV7-3 to TRBJ2-3, with 8 bases identical to TRBD2. The CDR3 spans 14 residues. Trimming at V came to 5 bases and at J to 5 bases, leaving 6 bases not matched to a gene. Germline V gene data show CDR1 as SGHTA and CDR2 as FQGTGA.

This clone came up a few times. V is TRBV3-1 (or the pseudogene TRBV3-2) and J is TRBJ2-2; TRBD2 might be the D (6 bases). Germline CDR1 LGHDT, CDR2 YNNKEL (reference sequence). Trimming removed 1 base from V and 0 bases from J, with 21 bases in between. CDR3 length equals 20 residues. CDR3 sequence reads: CASSQGDPVQEGSNTGELFF. The CDR3 DNA is TGTGCCAGCAGCCAAGGGGATCCGGTGCAGGAGGGATCGAACACCGGGGAGCTGTTTTTT.

The chain has TRBV6-1 and TRBJ1-5; D ambiguous. CDR3 length: 14 residues. Trimming removed 2 bases at V and 6 bases at J, with 11 bases between. Per the germline V gene, CDR1 is MNHNS and CDR2 is SASEGT. The CDR3 reads CASSEPALSQPQHF. In DNA form, the CDR3 reads TGTGCCAGCAGTGAACCCGCCCTTAGTCAGCCCCAGCATTTT.

The gene calls are TRBV19 and TRBJ2-5, with 7 bases fitting TRBD1. V trimming: 5 bases; J trimming: 0 bases; junction bases outside the gene matches: 6. This CDR3 comprises 15 residues. Germline loops: CDR1 LNHDA, CDR2 SQIVND (reference sequence). CDR3 amino acids: CASSPGTVDQETQYF. In DNA form, the CDR3 reads TGTGCCAGTAGTCCCGGGACAGTGGACCAAGAGACCCAGTACTTC.

The chain joins TRBV7-6 to TRBJ2-1; maybe TRBD2 (6 bases). With 5 bases removed from V and 9 bases from J, the gap between germline ends came to 20 bases. The germline gives CDR1 SGHVS, CDR2 FNYEAQ. The length of the CDR3 is 15 residues. Written as DNA, the CDR3 is TGTGCCAGCAGCCTTCAGGAGGGGCCAAATTTTGAGCAGTTCTTC. This codes for CASSLQEGPNFEQFF.

The chain joins TRBV10-3 to TRBJ1-2, with D possibly matching TRBD1 (5 bases). Germline CDR1 and CDR2: ENHRY and SYGVKD. Trimming shortened V by 6 bases and J by 4 bases, and 18 bases separated the two germline ends. The CDR3 contains 15 residues. In DNA form, the CDR3 reads TGTGCCATCAGCGCCAGGGAACCCGACTTCTATGGCTACACCTTC. Its protein is CAISAREPDFYGYTF.

This chain uses TRBV6-5 with TRBJ1-4; D is ambiguous. There are 14 residues in the CDR3. Trimming took off 7 bases at V and 7 bases at J, with 16 bases between the two ends. Germline CDR1 MNHEY, CDR2 SVGAGI. Written as DNA, the CDR3 is TGTGCCAGCAAGGCCGGGATTTACCGTGAAAAACTGTTTTTT. This codes for CASKAGIYREKLFF.

A remark on this clone: The junction departs from germline at one end; a sequencing error may be responsible. V is TRBV24-1 and J is TRBJ2-2; 12 bases match TRBD2. Germline assignment: CDR1 KGHDR and CDR2 SFDVKD. The CDR3 has 17 residues. Here the CDR3 reads CATSDATSGRLTRELFF. In DNA, the CDR3 is TGTGCCACCAGTGACGCAACTAGCGGGAGGCTCACCCGGGAGCTGTTTTTT.

CDR3 residues: CSANAGREQYF. CDR3 in DNA: TGCAGCGCCAACGCGGGTCGTGAGCAGTACTTC. V and J are TRBV29-1 and TRBJ2-7; tentative D call: TRBD2 (5 bases). Germline V gene sequence: CDR1 SQVTM, CDR2 ANQGSEA. The CDR3 loop spans 11 amino acids. V dropped 7 bases and J dropped 7 bases, with 14 bases sitting between them.